The present entry profiles one TCR beta chain with its context. Method: immunoSEQ multiplex PCR; TCRdb's copy keeps in-frame clones and lacks some. Of about 70,000 clones listed, approximately 92% are singletons. The data were taken from a study of T cell changes during pregnancy in multiple sclerosis. V shed 10 bases and J shed 2 bases, with 15 bases lying between them. CDR3 length: 14 residues. CDR1 is WNHNN and CDR2 is SYGVQD in the germline V gene (reference sequence). Sequences were derived from peripheral blood, sampled in the third trimester of pregnancy. This TCR was sampled from a female donor with multiple sclerosis, enrolled in a pregnancy study. The V and J genes are TRBV10-1 and TRBJ2-1; tentative D call: TRBD1 (6 bases). The CDR3 bases are TGCGCCACCCATGACAGGAAAACCTACAATGAGCAGTTCTTC. Translating gives CATHDRKTYNEQFF.